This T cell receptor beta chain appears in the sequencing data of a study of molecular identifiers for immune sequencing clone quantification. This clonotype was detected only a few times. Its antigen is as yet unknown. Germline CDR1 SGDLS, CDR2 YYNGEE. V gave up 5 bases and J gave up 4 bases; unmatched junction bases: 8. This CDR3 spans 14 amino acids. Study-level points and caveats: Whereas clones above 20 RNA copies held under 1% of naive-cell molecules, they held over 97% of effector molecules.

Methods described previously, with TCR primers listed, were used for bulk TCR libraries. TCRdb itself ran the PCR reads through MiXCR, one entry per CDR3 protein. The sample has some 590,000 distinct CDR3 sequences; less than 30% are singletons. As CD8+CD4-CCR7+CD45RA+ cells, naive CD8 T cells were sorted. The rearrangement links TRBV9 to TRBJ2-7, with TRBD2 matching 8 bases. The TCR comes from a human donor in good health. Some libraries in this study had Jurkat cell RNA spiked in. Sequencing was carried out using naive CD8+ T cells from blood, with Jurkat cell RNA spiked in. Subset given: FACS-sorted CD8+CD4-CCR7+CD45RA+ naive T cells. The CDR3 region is CASSNGGAGYEQYF. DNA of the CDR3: TGTGCCAGCAGTAACGGGGGGGCCGGTTACGAGCAGTACTTC.